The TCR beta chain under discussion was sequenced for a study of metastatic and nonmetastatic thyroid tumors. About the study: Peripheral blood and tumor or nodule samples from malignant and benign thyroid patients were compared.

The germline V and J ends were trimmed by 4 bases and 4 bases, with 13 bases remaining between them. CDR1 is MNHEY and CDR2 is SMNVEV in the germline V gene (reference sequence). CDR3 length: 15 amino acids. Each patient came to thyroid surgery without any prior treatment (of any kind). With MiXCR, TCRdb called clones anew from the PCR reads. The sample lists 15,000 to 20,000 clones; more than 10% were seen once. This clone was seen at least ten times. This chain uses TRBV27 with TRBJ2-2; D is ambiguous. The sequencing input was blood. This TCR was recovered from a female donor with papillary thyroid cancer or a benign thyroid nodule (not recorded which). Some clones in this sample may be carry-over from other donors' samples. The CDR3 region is CASSYLPRRTGELFF. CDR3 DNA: TGTGCCAGCAGTTATCTCCCCCGGCGCACCGGGGAGCTGTTTTTT.